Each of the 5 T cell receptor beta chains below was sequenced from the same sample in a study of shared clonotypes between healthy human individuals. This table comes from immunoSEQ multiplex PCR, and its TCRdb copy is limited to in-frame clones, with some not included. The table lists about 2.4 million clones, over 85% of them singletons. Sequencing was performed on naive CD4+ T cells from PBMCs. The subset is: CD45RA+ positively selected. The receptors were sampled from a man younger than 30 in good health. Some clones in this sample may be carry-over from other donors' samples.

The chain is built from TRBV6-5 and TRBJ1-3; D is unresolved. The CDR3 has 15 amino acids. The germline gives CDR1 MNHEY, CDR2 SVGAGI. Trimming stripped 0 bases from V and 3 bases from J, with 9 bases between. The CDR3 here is CASSYSFRVGNTIYF. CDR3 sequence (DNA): TGTGCCAGCAGTTACTCGTTTAGGGTTGGAAACACCATATATTTT.

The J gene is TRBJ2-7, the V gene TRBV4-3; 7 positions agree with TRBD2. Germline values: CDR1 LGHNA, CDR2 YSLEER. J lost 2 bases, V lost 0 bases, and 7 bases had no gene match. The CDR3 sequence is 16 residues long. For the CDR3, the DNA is TGCGCCAGCAGCCAAGATAGGGCTAGCGGTCCCTACGAGCAGTACTTC. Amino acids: CASSQDRASGPYEQYF.

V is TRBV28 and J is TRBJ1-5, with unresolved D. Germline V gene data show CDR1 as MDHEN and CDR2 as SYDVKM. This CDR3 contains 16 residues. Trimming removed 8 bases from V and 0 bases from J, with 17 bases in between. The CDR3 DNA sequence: TGTGCCAGCTCAGTTTTTGGGATCTATAGCAATCAGCCCCAGCATTTT. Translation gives CASSVFGIYSNQPQHF.

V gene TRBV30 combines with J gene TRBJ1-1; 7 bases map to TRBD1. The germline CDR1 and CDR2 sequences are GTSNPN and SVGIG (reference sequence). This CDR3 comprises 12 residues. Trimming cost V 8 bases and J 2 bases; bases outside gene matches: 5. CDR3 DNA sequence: TGTGCCGGAACAGGGGCCAACACTGAAGCTTTCTTT. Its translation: CAGTGANTEAFF.

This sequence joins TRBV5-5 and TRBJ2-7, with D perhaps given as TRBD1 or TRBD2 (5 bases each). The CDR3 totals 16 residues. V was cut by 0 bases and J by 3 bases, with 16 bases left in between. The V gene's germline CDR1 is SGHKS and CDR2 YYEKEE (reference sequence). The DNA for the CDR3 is TGTGCCAGCAGCTTGGGAGGGTTGAGGGGTAACTACGAGCAGTACTTC. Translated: CASSLGGLRGNYEQYF.